This TCR beta chain was found in a study of blood T cell repertoires in COVID-19. V lost 7 bases and J lost 4, with 8 bases in between. This CDR3 has 12 residues. CDR1 is MNHNY and CDR2 is SVGAGI in the germline V gene (reference sequence). Measured with immunoSEQ multiplex PCR; TCRdb has only the in-frame clones, and not every one. Found here are about 240,000 clones, about 83% of them singletons; the top ten hold roughly an eighth. The sequence derives from a man older than 75 with acute or convalescent COVID-19. The sequencing sample was made of peripheral blood. The rearrangement joins TRBV6-6 to TRBJ1-5; TRBD1 might be the D (6 bases). CDR3 nucleotide sequence: TGTGCCAGCAAACAGGGTAATCAGCCCCAGCATTTT. Protein sequence: CASKQGNQPQHF.